The table lists the clone carrying this TCR beta chain with a few counts. This CDR3 is 14 amino acids long. Between the trimmed V and J ends, which lost 10 bases and 0 bases, there was a span of 13 bases. CDR1 is ENHRY and CDR2 is SYGVKD in the germline V gene. This entry is derived from a study of identical twins. Healthy Caucasian donors formed the entire cohort. TCRdb reprocessed the 5' RACE reads via MiXCR and lists one record per CDR3 protein. The sample lists 750,000 to 950,000 distinct CDR3 sequences, roughly an eighth seen once, with around 1.6% in the top ten. The same sample was also studied in work on yellow fever vaccine responses in identical twins.

The genes are TRBV10-3 and TRBJ1-5, with D perhaps TRBD1 (6 bases). Sequencing input: PBMCs. The TCR was taken from a young woman in good health. The CDR3 DNA reads TGTGCCACCAAGCCAGGGGATAGCAATCAGCCCCAGCATTTT. Translated: CATKPGDSNQPQHF.